One TCR beta chain is described in this entry. Its antigen is still unknown. This table comes from immunoSEQ multiplex PCR, and its TCRdb copy is limited to in-frame clones, with some not included. The data show fewer than 600,000 clones, with roughly nine tenths seen just once and 1.7% held by the top ten. Looked up from germline, CDR1 is SGHNT and CDR2 is YYREEE (reference sequence). The CDR3 spans 14 residues. Trimming removed 6 bases at V and 7 bases at J, with 17 bases between. This sample's treatment: some 20 received Ad26.COV2.S at low or high dose, single or two shots; about 5 received placebo; per-sample allocation not given. Sampling was done on day 63 after the first vaccine or placebo injection. Adults aged 18-55 years in Boston included the donor. The entry originates in a study of Ad26.COV2.S vaccination and SARS-CoV-2 variants. Regarding the study as a whole: Marked by substantial breadth, spike-specific CD8+ and CD4+ T cell responses were reportedly seen after vaccination. Participants given vaccine showed non-spike TCR breadth similar to that of placebo recipients. Vaccinated individuals (as opposed to placebo recipients) had higher spike-specific TCR breadth.

This sequence was found in a person aged 18-65 years who received the Ad26.COV2.S COVID-19 vaccine or a placebo. Source: peripheral blood, taken in a trial of Ad26.COV2.S vaccine versus placebo. The genes are TRBV5-4 and TRBJ2-1, with D perhaps matching TRBD1 (5 bases). CDR3 region: CASIPGPGPNEQFF. The CDR3 coding sequence is TGTGCCAGCATCCCGGGCCCAGGGCCTAATGAGCAGTTCTTC. The entire variable domain, with the rest obtained from reference TRBV5-4 and TRBJ2-1, is as follows: ETGVTQSPTHLIKTRGQQVTLRCSSQSGHNTVSWYQQALGQGPQFIFQYYREEENGRGNFPPRFSGLQFPNYSSELNVNALELDDSALYLCASIPGPGPNEQFFGPGTRLTVL.